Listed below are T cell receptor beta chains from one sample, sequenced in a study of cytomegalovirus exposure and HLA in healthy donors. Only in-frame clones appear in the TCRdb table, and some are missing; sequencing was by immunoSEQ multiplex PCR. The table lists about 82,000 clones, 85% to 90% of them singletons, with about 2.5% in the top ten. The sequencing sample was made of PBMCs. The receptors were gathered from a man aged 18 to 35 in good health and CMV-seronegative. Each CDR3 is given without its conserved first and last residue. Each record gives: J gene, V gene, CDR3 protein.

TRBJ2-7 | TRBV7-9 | ASSLDPGGIYEQY
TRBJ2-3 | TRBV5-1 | ASSPRLAPQDTQY
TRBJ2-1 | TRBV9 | ASSVAVGRLDNEQF
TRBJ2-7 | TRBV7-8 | ASTPGLASSYEQY
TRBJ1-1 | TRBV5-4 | ASSEHNTEAF
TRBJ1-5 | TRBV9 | VSSASGVDQPQH
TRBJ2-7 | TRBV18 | ASSPGSGYEQY
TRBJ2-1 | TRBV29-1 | SVTNGEFRSYNEQF
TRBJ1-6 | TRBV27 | ASSPDRGNSPLH
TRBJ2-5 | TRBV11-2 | ASSPGTGFLGTQY
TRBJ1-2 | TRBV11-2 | ASTLWQEANYGYT
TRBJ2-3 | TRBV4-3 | ASSQERSGPTDTQY
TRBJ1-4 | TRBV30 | AWSQTRGRLNEKLF
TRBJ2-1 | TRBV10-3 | AISESPPGYGAGLDEQF
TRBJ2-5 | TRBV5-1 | ASSLGLAGEAETQY
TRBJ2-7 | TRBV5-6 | ASSRPGQGAYEQY
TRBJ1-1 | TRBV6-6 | AATRGNTEAF
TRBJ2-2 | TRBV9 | ASSLNTGELF
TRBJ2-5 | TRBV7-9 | ASSARDIQETQY
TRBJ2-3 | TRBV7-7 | ASSSSSGRITDTQY
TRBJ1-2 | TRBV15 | ATSSAVTNYGYT
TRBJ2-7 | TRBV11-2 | ASSLDIAGIGEQY
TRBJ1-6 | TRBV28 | ASSQPHQGSHSPLH
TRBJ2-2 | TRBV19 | ASSRTLAGVYTGELF
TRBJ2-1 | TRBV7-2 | ASSSKRGEQF
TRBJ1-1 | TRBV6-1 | ASTGSLNTEAF
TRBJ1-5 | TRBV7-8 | ASSPIQGTNQPQH
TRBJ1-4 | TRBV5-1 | ASSFWGTGQAQKLF
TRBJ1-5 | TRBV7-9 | ASSFTGGTNQPQH
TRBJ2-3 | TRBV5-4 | ASSSSDTQY
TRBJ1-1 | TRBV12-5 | ASGPRDSEAF
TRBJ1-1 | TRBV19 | ATRGGIGPKNPRNTEAF
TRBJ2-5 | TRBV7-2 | ASSLESRGPQTQY
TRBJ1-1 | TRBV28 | ASSLPPQGRNTEAF
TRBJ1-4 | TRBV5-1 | ASSLGTGEKLF
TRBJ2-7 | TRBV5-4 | ASSQLGTGVLSYEQY
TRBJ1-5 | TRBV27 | ASSPRRGQGNQPQH
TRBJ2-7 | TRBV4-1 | ASSQTGRASEQY
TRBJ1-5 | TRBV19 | ASSIQERQPQH
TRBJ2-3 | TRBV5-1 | ASSRTSGRRIDTQY
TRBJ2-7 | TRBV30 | AWSVLAGGLSSEQY
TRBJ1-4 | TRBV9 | ASSVDRVPAKLF
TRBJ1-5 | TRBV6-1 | ASSDLGQDSNQPQH
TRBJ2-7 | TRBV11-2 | ASSLSGVLSYEQY
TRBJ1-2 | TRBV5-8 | ASSFRGPRQGYGYT
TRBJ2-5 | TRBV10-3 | AISEGGQSKETQY
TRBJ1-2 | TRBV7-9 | SSSPPRDSVVYGYT
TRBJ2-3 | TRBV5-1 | ASSWDTGLVQDTQY
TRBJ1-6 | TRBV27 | ASRRRGQGFSPLH
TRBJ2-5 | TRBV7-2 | ASSSGFQETQY
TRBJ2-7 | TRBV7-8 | ASSLSPHYEQY
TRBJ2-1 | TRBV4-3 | ASSQGRAGGPFDEQF
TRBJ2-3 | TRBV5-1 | ASSPFGTSGTDTQY
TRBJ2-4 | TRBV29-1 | SAGLAGGPVSKNIQY
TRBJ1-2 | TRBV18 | ASSGGQDSNYGYT
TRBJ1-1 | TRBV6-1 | AGTGTGPGNTEAF
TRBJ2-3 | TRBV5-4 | AYSSTSTDTQY